Listed below are T cell receptor beta chains from one sample, sequenced in a study of OX40 agonist ivuxolimab in advanced cancers. The method was immunoSEQ multiplex PCR; TCRdb's version includes in-frame clones alone and lacks a portion of them. The sample comprises roughly 76,000 clones, over 80% of which are singletons, and roughly 6% rests with the top ten. The sample consisted of CD4+ or CD8+ T cells sorted from blood, taken in a trial of the OX40 agonist ivuxolimab. Receptor source: an adult with an advanced solid tumor such as melanoma, head and neck, liver or kidney cancer. The conserved cysteine and the conserved F or W are not part of the CDR3 here.

TRBV6-5	TRBJ1-1	ASSFSPRTEAF
TRBV4-1	TRBJ2-1	ASSQGPGGPEQF
TRBV25-1	TRBJ1-2	ASSEYNLDYGYT
TRBV11-2	TRBJ2-1	ASSEREAYNEQF
TRBV19	TRBJ2-7	ASSNTGGYEQY
TRBV27	TRBJ1-1	ASSSTGAVGTEAF
TRBV27	TRBJ2-7	ASSSGRQGPSYEQY
TRBV7-9	TRBJ2-5	ASSLEDTSWETQY
TRBV2	TRBJ2-4	ASSTTGGRNIQY
TRBV9	TRBJ1-6	ASSGTQDSYNSPLH
TRBV19	TRBJ1-1	ASNKGARTEAF
TRBV11-1	TRBJ2-1	ASRSGQGMNEQF
TRBV7-3	TRBJ1-1	ASSLTGDLTRTEAF
TRBV7-8	TRBJ1-5	ASSSSAGTGAHQPQH